This T cell receptor beta chain emerged from a study of blood T cell repertoires in COVID-19. Profiled with immunoSEQ multiplex PCR; TCRdb holds only in-frame clones, not every one. Of approximately 200,000 clones listed, around 82% are singletons. The V end lost 2 bases, the J end lost 0 bases, and 8 bases lay between the germline ends. The CDR3 is 16 amino acids. The germline CDR1 and CDR2 sequences are MNHEY and SMNVEV (reference sequence). The material sequenced was peripheral blood. The source of this sequence is a woman between 25 and 40 years old who had recovered from COVID-19. V and J are TRBV27 and TRBJ2-6; D possibly corresponds to TRBD1 (6 bases). CDR3 protein: CASSLTGSSGANVLTF. CDR3 DNA sequence: TGTGCCAGCAGTTTAACAGGGAGCTCTGGGGCCAACGTCCTGACTTTC.